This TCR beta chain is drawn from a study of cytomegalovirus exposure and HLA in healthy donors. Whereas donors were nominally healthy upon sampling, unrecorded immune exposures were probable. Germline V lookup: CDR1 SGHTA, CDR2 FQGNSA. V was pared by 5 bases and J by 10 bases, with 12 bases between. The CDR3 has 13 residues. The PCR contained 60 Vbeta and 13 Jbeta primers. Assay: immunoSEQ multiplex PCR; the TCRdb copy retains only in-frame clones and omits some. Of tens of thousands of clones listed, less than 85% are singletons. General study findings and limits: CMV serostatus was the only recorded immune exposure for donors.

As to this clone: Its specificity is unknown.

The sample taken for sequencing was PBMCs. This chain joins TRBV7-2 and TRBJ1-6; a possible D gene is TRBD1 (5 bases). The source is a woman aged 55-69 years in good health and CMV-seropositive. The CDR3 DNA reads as TGTGCCAGCAGCCCTTGGGGGGACTCACCCCTCCACTTT. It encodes CASSPWGDSPLHF.